This entry features one T cell receptor beta chain sequence. Its antigen is undetermined. The sample is drawn from a study of post-analysis software for immune sequencing data. Study-level background: Relapsing-remitting, secondary progressive and progressive-relapsing courses of multiple sclerosis were included.

The J segment lost 6 bases and the V segment lost 1 base, leaving 8 bases of the junction unmatched. CDR1 is DFQATT and CDR2 is SNEGSKA in the germline V gene (reference sequence). The CDR3 length is 16 residues. Overall study findings and caveats: The authors found that F measure strongly co-clustered same-batch samples. Compared against controls, patients with multiple sclerosis displayed significantly lower normalized Chao1 diversity. Five or six TRBV segments, TRBV5-6, TRBV5-1 and TRBV20-1 among them, were found more frequent in patients than controls.

Prepared libraries of TCR beta cDNA carried unique molecular identifiers. The yield from roughly 1 to 10 million T cells was around 500,000 cDNA molecules in total. One entry per CDR3 protein, called by TCRdb with MiXCR from the PCR reads. The sample includes 700,000 to 900,000 distinct CDR3 sequences, 35% to 55% seen only once; the top ten take 4% to 5%. V gene TRBV20-1 combines with J gene TRBJ2-1, with 11 bases matching TRBD2. Sequenced material: blood. The sequence came from a girl aged 5 to 17 with multiple sclerosis. In DNA form, the CDR3 reads TGCAGTGCTAGAGCACTAGCGGGAGAGTCGGGCAATGAGCAGTTCTTC. Translated: CSARALAGESGNEQFF.